This T cell receptor (beta chain) was sequenced for a study of T-cell reconstitution after alpha-beta-depleted transplantation in children. Study results and limitations: The origin of alpha-beta T cells about two months after transplant was reportedly several hundred expanded graft clones. The authors attributed T-cell counts and diversity one year after transplant mostly to newly produced T cells.

During its preparation, the TCRbeta library received unique molecular identifiers. TCRdb processed the PCR reads anew with MiXCR; each CDR3 protein has one entry. The table shows approximately 800,000 distinct CDR3 sequences, with 16% occurring only once. Regarding this clonotype: The target antigen is unknown.

The receptor's source is a male patient younger than 18 who had a stem cell transplant for acute lymphoblastic leukemia, so the T cells may come from the graft donor. The specimen comprised PBMCs, mostly from graft donor cells, sampled 360 days after TCRalphabeta/CD19-depleted stem cell transplant.

As DNA, the CDR3 is TGTGCCAGCAGCTTCCAGGGAGCCCTCTCTAACTATGGCTACACCTTC. Encoded protein: CASSFQGALSNYGYTF. This sequence joins TRBV5-6 and TRBJ1-2, with D possibly being TRBD1 (5 bases). The CDR3 consists of 16 residues. The germline V gene has CDR1 SGHDT and CDR2 YYEEEE. The V end lost 2 bases, the J end lost 0 bases, and 14 bases lay between the germline ends.